This T cell receptor (beta chain) was identified in a study of response to subunit inactivated influenza vaccine. Points from the study as a whole: Each seasonal influenza vaccination recruits few new T cells, the authors suggested.

In regard to this clonotype: Its specificity is unknown. One end of the junction does not line up with germline, which may come from a read error.

Using its own MiXCR run on the RT-PCR reads, TCRdb lists one record per CDR3 protein. The sample holds hundreds of thousands of distinct CDR3 sequences, 20% to 25% seen once. The CDR3 runs to 17 residues. CDR1 and CDR2 from the germline V gene are MNHEY and SVGEGT. Sequenced here: PBMCs from blood, sampled about 20 months after vaccination. The genes are TRBV6-2 or TRBV6-3 and TRBJ2-1; 9 nucleotides line up with TRBD2. The sequence derives from a man aged 50-75 years who received an inactivated influenza vaccine. This CDR3 is CASSYSGLSGGYNVQFF. CDR3 coding DNA: TGTGCCAGCAGTTACTCGGGACTTAGCGGGGGATACAATGTGCAGTTCTTC.